These T cell receptor beta chains were read from a single sample in a study of blood T cells in healthy people across ages. TCRdb passed the 5' RACE reads through MiXCR, listing each CDR3 protein once. The table lists under 800,000 distinct CDR3 sequences, about 21% of them singletons. The sequenced sample consisted of blood. The receptors shown here come from a man in his sixties or seventies in good health. CDR3s leave out the opening cysteine and the closing phenylalanine or tryptophan. Each record gives: J gene, V gene, CDR3 protein.

j_call: TRBJ2-1; v_call: TRBV20-1; cdr3_aa: SAPEGWGNEQF
j_call: TRBJ2-2; v_call: TRBV24-1; cdr3_aa: ATSDRDYTGELF
j_call: TRBJ2-7; v_call: TRBV7-9; cdr3_aa: ASSFTGLGKIGD
j_call: TRBJ2-2; v_call: TRBV29-1; cdr3_aa: SVEDRGRGTGELF
j_call: TRBJ2-7; v_call: TRBV29-1; cdr3_aa: SVEKPGSPYEQY
j_call: TRBJ2-1; v_call: TRBV7-2; cdr3_aa: ASSLRAGGAYNEQF
j_call: .; v_call: TRBV25-1; cdr3_aa: ASSPGGTTRETQY
j_call: TRBJ2-5; v_call: TRBV24-1; cdr3_aa: ATSDLRTQETQY
j_call: TRBJ2-3; v_call: TRBV20-1; cdr3_aa: SALAGVLDTQY
j_call: TRBJ2-2; v_call: TRBV9; cdr3_aa: ASTQSNTGELF
j_call: TRBJ2-1; v_call: TRBV14; cdr3_aa: ASSPAGLPNNEQF
j_call: TRBJ2-5; v_call: TRBV5-1; cdr3_aa: ASSHGTGDETQY
j_call: .; v_call: TRBV10-1; cdr3_aa: ASSGTGYEQF
j_call: TRBJ2-1; v_call: TRBV5-6; cdr3_aa: ASNRGHEQF
j_call: TRBJ2-3; v_call: TRBV25-1; cdr3_aa: ASSGFSGRAGGTDTQY
j_call: TRBJ2-7; v_call: TRBV15; cdr3_aa: ATSRDLSSYEQY
j_call: TRBJ2-4; v_call: TRBV28; cdr3_aa: ASSTIGDSKNIQY
j_call: TRBJ2-3; v_call: TRBV4-1; cdr3_aa: ASSQVVSTDTQY
j_call: TRBJ1-2; v_call: TRBV6-6; cdr3_aa: ASSLDRGLYGYT
j_call: TRBJ2-1; v_call: TRBV20-1; cdr3_aa: SARSERAGNEQF
j_call: TRBJ2-1; v_call: TRBV6-2/TRBV6-3; cdr3_aa: ASSLGLAGTQQF
j_call: TRBJ2-1; v_call: TRBV6-6; cdr3_aa: ACSREIYNEQF